This is a list of T cell receptor beta chains from one sample in a study of identical twins. TCRdb analysed the 5' RACE reads with MiXCR anew, one entry per CDR3 protein. The data contain 690,000 or so distinct CDR3 sequences, more than 6.5% of them singletons. These data were also reused for a study on yellow fever vaccine responses in identical twins.

Specimen: PBMCs. Receptors were obtained from a woman aged 18-29 years in good health. The CDR3 runs from the conserved cysteine through the conserved F or W. D genes are given only for firm matches. The size field is filled for only some rows; it gives once, few, many or a size class.

d_call,cdr3_length,clone_size,j_call,v_call,cdr3_nt,cdr3_aa
TRBD1,18,NA,TRBJ2-3,TRBV28,TGTGCCAGCAGTTTAAACCCCGGGACAGGGGCTAGCACAGATACGCAGTATTTT,CASSLNPGTGASTDTQYF
TRBD1,14,NA,TRBJ2-2,TRBV20-1,TGCAGTGCTATACAATCAGGGGGCGGCGGGGAGCTGTTTTTT,CSAIQSGGGGELFF
TRBD2,16,many,TRBJ2-3,TRBV3-1,TGTGCCAGCAGCCTACGACTAGCGGGAGGAACAGATACGCAGTATTTT,CASSLRLAGGTDTQYF
NA,16,few,TRBJ2-6,TRBV6-5,TGTGCCAGCAGTTACTCGAAACGCTCTGGGGCCAACGTCCTGACTTTC,CASSYSKRSGANVLTF
NA,14,NA,TRBJ2-2,TRBV7-9,TGTGCCAGCAGCGTCGCCGGGGACACCGGGGAGCTGTTTTTT,CASSVAGDTGELFF
NA,12,many,TRBJ1-3,TRBV2,TGTGCCAGTCGCCTCTCTGGAAACACCATATATTTT,CASRLSGNTIYF
NA,12,few,TRBJ2-3,TRBV29-1,TGCAGCGTTGCGGCTAGCACAGATACGCAGTATTTT,CSVAASTDTQYF
NA,15,few,TRBJ2-7,TRBV4-2,TGTGCCAGCAGCCCCCGGGAGTATAGCTCCTACGAGCAGTACTTC,CASSPREYSSYEQYF
TRBD1,14,many,TRBJ1-2,TRBV6-1,TGTGCCAGCAGTCAAGGACAGGGAGGCTATGGCTACACCTTC,CASSQGQGGYGYTF
NA,15,few,TRBJ1-2,TRBV28,TGTGCCAGCAGCACCCCCGTGGGCCGAGAGTATGGCTACACCTTC,CASSTPVGREYGYTF
NA,13,few,TRBJ1-4,TRBV5-1,TGCGCCAGCAGCTTGCAACACGGCGAAAAACTGTTTTTT,CASSLQHGEKLFF
TRBD1,16,NA,TRBJ1-1,TRBV5-5,TGTGCCAGCAGCTCCGACAGGGTGAGGATTAACACTGAAGCTTTCTTT,CASSSDRVRINTEAFF
NA,16,many,TRBJ2-3,TRBV29-1,TGCAGCGTTGACGGTTCAGGGACACTAAGCACAGATACGCAGTATTTT,CSVDGSGTLSTDTQYF
NA,13,few,TRBJ1-2,TRBV12-3/TRBV12-4,TGTGCCAGCAGTTTAAACTGGGCGGACGGCTACACCTTC,CASSLNWADGYTF
TRBD1,15,NA,TRBJ2-7,TRBV5-1,TGCGCCAGCAGCGCCCGGGACAGGGGGCTCAACGAGCAGTACTTC,CASSARDRGLNEQYF
NA,13,many,TRBJ1-1,TRBV6-1,TGTGCCAGCAGTAGGGGCCCGAACACTGAAGCTTTCTTT,CASSRGPNTEAFF